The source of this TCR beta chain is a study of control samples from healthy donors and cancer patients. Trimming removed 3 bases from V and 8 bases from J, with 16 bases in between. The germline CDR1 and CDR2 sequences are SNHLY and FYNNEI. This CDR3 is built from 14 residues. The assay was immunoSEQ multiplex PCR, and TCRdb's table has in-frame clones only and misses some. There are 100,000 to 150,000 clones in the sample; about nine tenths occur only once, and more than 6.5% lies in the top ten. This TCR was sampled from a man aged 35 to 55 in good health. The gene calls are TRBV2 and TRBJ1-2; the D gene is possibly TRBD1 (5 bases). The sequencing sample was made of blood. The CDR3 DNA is TGTGCCAGCAGTGACCGACAGCACCAACGGGGCTACACCTTC. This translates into CASSDRQHQRGYTF.